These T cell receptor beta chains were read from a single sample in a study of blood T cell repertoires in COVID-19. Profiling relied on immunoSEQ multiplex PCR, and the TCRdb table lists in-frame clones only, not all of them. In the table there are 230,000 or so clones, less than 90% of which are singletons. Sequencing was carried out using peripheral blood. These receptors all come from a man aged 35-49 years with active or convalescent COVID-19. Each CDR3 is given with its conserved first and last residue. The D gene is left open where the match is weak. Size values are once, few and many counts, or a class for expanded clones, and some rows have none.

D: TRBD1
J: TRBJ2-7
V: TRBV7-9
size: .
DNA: TGTGCCAGCAGCCCCCCGACAGGGATCGGCTACGAGCAGTACTTC
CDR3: CASSPPTGIGYEQYF

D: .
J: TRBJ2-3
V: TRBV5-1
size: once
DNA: TGCGCCAGCAGCTTGGGACAGTCGTTCAGCACAGATACGCAGTATTTT
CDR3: CASSLGQSFSTDTQYF

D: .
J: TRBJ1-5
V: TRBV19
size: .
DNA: TGTGCCAGTAGTATTGGGGGGGACCAGCCCCAGCATTTT
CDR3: CASSIGGDQPQHF

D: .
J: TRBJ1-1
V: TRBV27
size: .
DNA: TGTGCCAGCAGTTTAGTACAGGGGAACACTGAAGCTTTCTTT
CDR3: CASSLVQGNTEAFF

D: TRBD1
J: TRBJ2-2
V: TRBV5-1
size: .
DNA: TGCGCCAGCAGATCAGGGGGCGCCACCGGGGAGCTGTTTTTT
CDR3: CASRSGGATGELFF

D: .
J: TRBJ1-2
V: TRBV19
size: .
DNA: TGTGCCACCAAACAGGGTCATGGCTACACCTTC
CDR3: CATKQGHGYTF

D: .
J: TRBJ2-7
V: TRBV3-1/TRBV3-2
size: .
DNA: TGTGCCAGCAGCCCCAGGGGTGGCGGGAGTGAGCAGTACTTC
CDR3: CASSPRGGGSEQYF

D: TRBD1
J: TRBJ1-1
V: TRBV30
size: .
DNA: TGTGCCTGGAGTCTCATCGGGACAGGTAACACTGAAGCTTTCTTT
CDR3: CAWSLIGTGNTEAFF

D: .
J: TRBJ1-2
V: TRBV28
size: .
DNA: TGTGCCAGCAGTTCCGCGGGGGGGATTAACTATGGCTACACCTTC
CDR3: CASSSAGGINYGYTF

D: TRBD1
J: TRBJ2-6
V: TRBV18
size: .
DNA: TGTGCCAGCTCAGAGAAACAGGGGGCTGGGGCCAACGTCCTGACTTTC
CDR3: CASSEKQGAGANVLTF

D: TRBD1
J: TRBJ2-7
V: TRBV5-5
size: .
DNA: TGTGCCAGCAGCCCTGGACAGGGGGCCTACGAGCAGTACTTC
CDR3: CASSPGQGAYEQYF

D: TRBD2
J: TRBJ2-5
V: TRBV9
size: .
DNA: TGTGCCAGCAGCGCAGCGGGGGGACGGTACGAGACCCAGTACTTC
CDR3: CASSAAGGRYETQYF

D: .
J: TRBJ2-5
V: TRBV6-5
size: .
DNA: TGTGCCAGCAGTCGGGTGTACCAAGAGACCCAGTACTTC
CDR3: CASSRVYQETQYF

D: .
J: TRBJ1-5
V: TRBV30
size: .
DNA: TGTGCCTGGTCGGAGGGCGCTCTGGTCCGCAATCAGCCCCAGCATTTT
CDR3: CAWSEGALVRNQPQHF

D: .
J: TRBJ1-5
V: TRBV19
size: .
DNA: TGTGCCAGTAGTATCACAGGGTCCAGCAATCAGCCCCAGCATTTT
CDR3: CASSITGSSNQPQHF

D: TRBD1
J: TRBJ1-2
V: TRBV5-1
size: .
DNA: TGCGCCAGCAGCCCCTATATAGGACAGGGCTCGCGCTATGGCTACACCTTC
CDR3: CASSPYIGQGSRYGYTF

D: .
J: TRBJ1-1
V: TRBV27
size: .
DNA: TGTGCCAGCAGTTTAGCTAGGAATAGTGAAGCTTTCTTT
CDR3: CASSLARNSEAFF

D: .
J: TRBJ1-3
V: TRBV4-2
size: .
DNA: TGTGCCAGCAGCCACACAGGCTCTGGAAACACCATATATTTT
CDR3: CASSHTGSGNTIYF

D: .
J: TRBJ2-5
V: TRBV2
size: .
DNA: TGTGCCAGCAGACGCGCGCCTCAAGAGACCCAGTACTTC
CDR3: CASRRAPQETQYF

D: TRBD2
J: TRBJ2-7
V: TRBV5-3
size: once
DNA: TGTGCCAGAAGCGGGAGGACTAGCGGGAGTCTGCCCTACGAGCAGTACTTC
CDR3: CARSGRTSGSLPYEQYF

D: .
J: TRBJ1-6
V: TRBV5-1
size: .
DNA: TGCGCCAGCAGCTTGGCTAACGGCCAGGGATCACCCCTCCACTTT
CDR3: CASSLANGQGSPLHF